This entry concerns a single TCR beta chain. This specimen comes from a study of blood T cell repertoires in COVID-19. The overall study: Italy, Spain and the United States were the sources of the convalescent and acute COVID-19 samples.

Germline V gene sequence: CDR1 SGHNT, CDR2 YYREEE (reference sequence). The CDR3 runs to 12 residues. Germline trimming cut 5 bases from V and 5 bases from J; bases unmatched to any gene: 3. In the original workflow: Reference gene primer amplification gave nucleated cell count estimates. The repertoire was sequenced with immunoSEQ multiplex PCR; TCRdb's copy has only in-frame clones and lacks some. V and J calls and clone size are given by that table; D and trimming were obtained from the DNA. The sample comprises roughly 130,000 clones, over 80% of which are singletons, and under 5% rests with the top ten.

The V and J genes are TRBV5-4 and TRBJ1-2, with 7 bases lining up with TRBD1. The sequenced material came from PBMCs or T cells enriched from blood (not recorded which). This clonotype was sampled from a woman in her twenties or thirties who had recovered from COVID-19. CDR3 sequence: CASSQTGYGYTF. The CDR3, as DNA: TGTGCCAGCAGTCAGACAGGGTATGGCTACACCTTC.